The 8 T cell receptor beta chains reported below all come from one sample, sequenced in a study of cytotoxic CD8 clonotypes in ibrutinib-treated CLL. The method was immunoSEQ multiplex PCR; TCRdb's version includes in-frame clones alone and lacks a portion of them. The data show under 150,000 clones, less than 95% seen once. Sequencing used PBMCs, obtained after 12 months of ibrutinib treatment. The source of these receptors is a human donor with chronic lymphocytic leukemia.

The chain couples TRBV28 to TRBJ2-7; no reliable D call. Between the trimmed V and J ends, which lost 8 bases and 0 bases, there was a span of 11 bases. The CDR3 is made up of 13 amino acids. Germline assignment: CDR1 MDHEN and CDR2 SYDVKM. The CDR3 protein is CASFLSGSYEQYF. The CDR3 DNA sequence: TGTGCCAGCTTTCTTTCCGGCTCCTACGAGCAGTACTTC.

The rearrangement links TRBV15 to TRBJ2-7; TRBD1 matches 9 bases. Germline CDR1 and CDR2: LNHNV and YYDKDF (reference sequence). J was trimmed by 4 bases and V by 0 bases; bases with no gene match: 4. The CDR3 runs 15 residues. The CDR3 nucleotides read TGTGCCACCAGCAGAGATGGGACAGGGTATTACGAGCAGTACTTC. Translating it yields CATSRDGTGYYEQYF. The full variable domain, in which reference TRBV15 and TRBJ2-7 provide the parts outside the CDR3, is DAMVIQNPRYQVTQFGKPVTLSCSQTLNHNVMYWYQQKSSQAPKLLFHYYDKDFNNEADTPDNFQSRRPNTSFCFLDIRSPGLGDTAMYLCATSRDGTGYYEQYFGPGTRLTVT.

This chain uses TRBV11-2 with TRBJ2-1; 8 nucleotides line up with TRBD1. CDR1 is SGHAT and CDR2 is FQNNGV in the germline V gene. V lost 1 base and J lost 6; bases outside the gene matches: 5. This CDR3 contains 15 residues. CDR3 protein: CASSLVQGAGNEQFF. CDR3 DNA sequence: TGTGCCAGCAGCTTAGTTCAGGGGGCTGGCAATGAGCAGTTCTTC.

The J gene is TRBJ2-1, the V gene TRBV7-3; 8 bases align to TRBD2. The V segment lost 5 bases and the J segment 6 bases; nucleotides outside the gene matches: 9. Looked up from germline, CDR1 is SGHTA and CDR2 is FQGTGA. CDR3 length: 15 amino acids. The DNA for the CDR3 is TGTGCCAGCAGCCGCACTAGCGGTATCGGCAATGAGCAGTTCTTC. This translates into CASSRTSGIGNEQFF.

The chain uses TRBV27 and TRBJ2-7; 9 bases fit TRBD2. From germline, CDR1 is MNHEY and CDR2 SMNVEV (reference sequence). The CDR3 is 15 residues long. V shed 2 bases, J shed 3 bases, and the junction held 5 bases outside the gene matches. The CDR3 DNA sequence: TGTGCCAGCAGTTTAATGGCTAGCGGGGTCTACGAGCAGTACTTC. It is translated as CASSLMASGVYEQYF.

This CDR3 reads CSVVKSGSRGANVLTF. The DNA for the CDR3 is TGCAGCGTTGTGAAGTCAGGCAGTCGCGGGGCCAACGTCCTGACTTTC. The genes are TRBV29-1 and TRBJ2-6, with D hard to call. Trimming removed 4 bases at V and 4 bases at J, with 17 bases between. The germline CDR1 and CDR2 sequences are SQVTM and ANQGSEA. CDR3 length: 16 residues.

The CDR3 DNA reads TGTGCCAGCAGTGAGCCGGGACTGAATACGCAGTATTTT. Its protein is CASSEPGLNTQYF. The chain uses TRBV6-4 and TRBJ2-3, with a tentative D call TRBD2 (6 bases). Per the germline V gene, CDR1 is MRHNA and CDR2 is SNTAGT. This CDR3 spans 13 amino acids. The V gene lost 3 bases and the J gene lost 7 bases, with 11 bases spanning the gap.

The J gene is TRBJ1-4, the V gene TRBV6-5; tentatively, D is TRBD1 (5 bases). The V end lost 0 bases, the J end lost 10 bases, and 15 bases lay between the germline ends. The CDR3 sequence is 15 residues long. The germline V gene encodes CDR1 MNHEY and CDR2 SVGAGI. This CDR3 is CASSYSRQGGRKLFF. The CDR3 nucleotides read TGTGCCAGCAGTTACTCTCGCCAGGGAGGGCGAAAACTGTTTTTT.